This T cell receptor (beta chain) was found in a study of blood T cell repertoires in COVID-19. Study-wide context: Samples came from the United States, Italy and Spain, spanning acute and convalescent COVID-19. The analysed material was cDNA or gDNA that came from T cells, B-cell-depleted T cells, or PBMCs.

Authors' processing steps: Using reference gene primer amplification, nucleated cell counts were estimated. TCRdb's table, derived via immunoSEQ multiplex PCR, lists solely in-frame clones and lacks some. V and J calls and clone size are given by that table; D and trimming were obtained from the DNA. The sample contains about 58,000 clones, more than 80% of which appear only once. Seattle participants joined during active infection and were tracked over time. This clonotype was obtained from a man between 60 and 75 years old with COVID-19, enrolled during active disease. Sequencing was performed on peripheral blood.

This chain's CDR3 is CASSQVFGSTYEQYF. The CDR3 DNA reads as TGTGCCAGCAGCCAAGTTTTTGGGAGCACCTACGAGCAGTACTTC. V gene TRBV4-2 combines with J gene TRBJ2-7, with D perhaps matching TRBD2 (5 bases). Germline-derived CDR1 and CDR2 are LGHNA and YNFKEQ. V lost 1 base and J 2 bases, leaving 12 bases between the germline ends. The CDR3 loop spans 15 amino acids.